This T cell receptor (beta chain) is from a study of T cells after yellow fever vaccination. Study summary: A sort based on CD3, CD45RA, CCR7 and CD95 yielded the EM, EMRA, CM and Tscm memory subsets.

The ends were cut back, 4 bases at V and 6 bases at J, with 13 bases in the middle. This CDR3 comprises 13 residues. The germline CDR1 and CDR2 sequences are SGHTA and FQGNSA. This clonotype was picked up many times. TCRdb reprocessed the 5' RACE reads via MiXCR and lists one record per CDR3 protein. This sample has tens of thousands of distinct CDR3 sequences, with less than 3.5% found just once. The chain recombines TRBV7-2 with TRBJ2-7; D gene uncertain. The sequences come from PBMCs, either bulk or a sorted T-cell subset (CD4+, CD8+, memory, or dextramer-sorted; not recorded which), collected about 49 days after the first yellow fever vaccination. This TCR came from a man between 18 and 29 years old who received the YFV17D yellow fever vaccine. The CDR3 nucleotides read TGTGCCAGCAGCTGGATAGCTCCCGGCGAGCAGTACTTC. Translated: CASSWIAPGEQYF.